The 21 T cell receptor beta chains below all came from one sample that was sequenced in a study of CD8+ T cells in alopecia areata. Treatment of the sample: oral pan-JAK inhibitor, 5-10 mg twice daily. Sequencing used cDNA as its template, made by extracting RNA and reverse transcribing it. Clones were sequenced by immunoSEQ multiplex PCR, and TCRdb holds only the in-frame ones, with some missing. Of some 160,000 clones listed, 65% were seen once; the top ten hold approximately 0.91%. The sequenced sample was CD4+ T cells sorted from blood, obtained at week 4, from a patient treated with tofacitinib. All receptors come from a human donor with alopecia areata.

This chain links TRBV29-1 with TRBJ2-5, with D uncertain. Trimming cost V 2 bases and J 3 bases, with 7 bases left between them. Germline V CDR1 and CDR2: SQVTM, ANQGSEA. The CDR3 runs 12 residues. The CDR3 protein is CSVESTKETQYF. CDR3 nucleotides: TGCAGCGTTGAATCCACAAAAGAGACCCAGTACTTC.

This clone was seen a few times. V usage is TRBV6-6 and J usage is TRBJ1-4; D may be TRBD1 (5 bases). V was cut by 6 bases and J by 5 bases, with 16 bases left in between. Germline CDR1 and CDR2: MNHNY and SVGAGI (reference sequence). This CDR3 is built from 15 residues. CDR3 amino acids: CASSLRDRGNEKLFF. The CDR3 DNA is TGTGCCAGCAGCCTCCGGGATCGGGGCAATGAAAAACTGTTTTTT.

DNA for the CDR3: TGTGCCAGCAGTTCGGTTTTTGGGGACACTGAAGCTTTCTTT. It translates to CASSSVFGDTEAFF. The chain couples TRBV6-6 to TRBJ1-1, with D uncertain. CDR1 and CDR2 (germline): MNHNY, SVGAGI (reference sequence). V was pared by 4 bases and J by 3 bases, with 12 bases between. This CDR3 has 14 residues.

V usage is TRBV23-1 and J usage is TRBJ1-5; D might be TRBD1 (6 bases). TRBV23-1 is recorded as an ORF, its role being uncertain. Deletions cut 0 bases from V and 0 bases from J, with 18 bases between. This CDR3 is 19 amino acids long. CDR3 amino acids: CASSQSKFTGNSSNQPQHF. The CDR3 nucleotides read TGCGCCAGCAGTCAATCGAAATTTACAGGGAATAGTAGCAATCAGCCCCAGCATTTT.

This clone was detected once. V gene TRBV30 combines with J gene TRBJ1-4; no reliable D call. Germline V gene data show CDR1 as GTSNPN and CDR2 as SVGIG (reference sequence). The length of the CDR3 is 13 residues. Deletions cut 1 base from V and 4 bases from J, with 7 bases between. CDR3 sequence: CAWSELVNEKLFF. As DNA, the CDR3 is TGTGCCTGGAGTGAACTTGTTAATGAAAAACTGTTTTTT. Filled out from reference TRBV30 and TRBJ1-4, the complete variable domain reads SQTIHQWPATLVQPVGSPLSLECTVEGTSNPNLYWYRQAAGRGLQLLFYSVGIGQISSEVPQNLSASRPQDRQFILSSKKLLLSDSGFYLCAWSELVNEKLFFGSGTQLSVL.

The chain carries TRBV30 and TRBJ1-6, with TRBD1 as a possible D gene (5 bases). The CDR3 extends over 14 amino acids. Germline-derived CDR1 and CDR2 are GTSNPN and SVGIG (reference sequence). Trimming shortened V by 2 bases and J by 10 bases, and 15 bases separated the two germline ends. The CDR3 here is CAWSQAGSHSPLHF. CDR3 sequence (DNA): TGTGCCTGGAGTCAGGCAGGGTCGCACTCACCCCTCCACTTT.

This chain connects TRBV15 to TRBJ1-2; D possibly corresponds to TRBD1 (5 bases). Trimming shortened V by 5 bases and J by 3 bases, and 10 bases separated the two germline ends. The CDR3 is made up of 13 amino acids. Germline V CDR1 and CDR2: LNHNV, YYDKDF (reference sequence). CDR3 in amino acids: CATSRGEDYGYTF. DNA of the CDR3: TGTGCCACCAGCCGGGGGGAAGACTATGGCTACACCTTC.

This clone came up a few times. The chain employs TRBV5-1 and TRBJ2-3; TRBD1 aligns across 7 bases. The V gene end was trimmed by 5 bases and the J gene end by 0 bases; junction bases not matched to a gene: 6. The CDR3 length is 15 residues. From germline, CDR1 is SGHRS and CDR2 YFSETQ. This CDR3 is CASREGALSTDTQYF. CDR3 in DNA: TGCGCCAGCAGAGAGGGGGCCCTCAGCACAGATACGCAGTATTTT.

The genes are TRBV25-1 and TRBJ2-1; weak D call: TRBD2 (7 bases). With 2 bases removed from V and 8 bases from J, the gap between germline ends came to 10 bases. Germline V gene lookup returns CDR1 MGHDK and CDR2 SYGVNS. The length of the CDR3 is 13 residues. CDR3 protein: CASSEMGGHEQFF. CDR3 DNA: TGTGCCAGCAGTGAAATGGGGGGGCATGAGCAGTTCTTC.

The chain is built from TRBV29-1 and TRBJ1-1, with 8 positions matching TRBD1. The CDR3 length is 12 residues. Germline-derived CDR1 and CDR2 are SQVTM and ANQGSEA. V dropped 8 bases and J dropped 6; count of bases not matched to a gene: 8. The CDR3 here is CSTGQGDAEAFF. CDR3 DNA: TGCAGCACAGGACAGGGTGACGCTGAAGCTTTCTTT.

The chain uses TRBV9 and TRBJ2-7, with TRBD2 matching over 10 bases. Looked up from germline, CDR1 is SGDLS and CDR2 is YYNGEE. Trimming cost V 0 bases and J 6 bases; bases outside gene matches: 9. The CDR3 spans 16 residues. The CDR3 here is CASSVASLAGLGEQYF. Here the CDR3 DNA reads TGTGCCAGCAGCGTAGCCTCACTAGCGGGGTTGGGCGAGCAGTACTTC.

The CDR3 bases are TGTGCCTGGAACAGGGGTACCGGCTACACCTTC. Its translation is CAWNRGTGYTF. The rearrangement links TRBV30 to TRBJ1-2; 7 positions match TRBD1. With 4 bases clipped from V and 8 bases from J, the junction kept 4 bases outside the gene matches. The CDR3 runs 11 residues. Germline V gene sequence: CDR1 GTSNPN, CDR2 SVGIG (reference sequence). Looking up the rest from reference TRBV30 and TRBJ1-2 gives the full variable domain: SQTIHQWPATLVQPVGSPLSLECTVEGTSNPNLYWYRQAAGRGLQLLFYSVGIGQISSEVPQNLSASRPQDRQFILSSKKLLLSDSGFYLCAWNRGTGYTFGSGTRLTVV.

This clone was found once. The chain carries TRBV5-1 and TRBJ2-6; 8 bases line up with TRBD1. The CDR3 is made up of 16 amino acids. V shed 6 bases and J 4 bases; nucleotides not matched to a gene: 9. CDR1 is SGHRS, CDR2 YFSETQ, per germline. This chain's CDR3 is CASTRQGRGGANVLTF. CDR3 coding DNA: TGCGCCAGCACTCGACAGGGGAGAGGCGGGGCCAACGTCCTGACTTTC.

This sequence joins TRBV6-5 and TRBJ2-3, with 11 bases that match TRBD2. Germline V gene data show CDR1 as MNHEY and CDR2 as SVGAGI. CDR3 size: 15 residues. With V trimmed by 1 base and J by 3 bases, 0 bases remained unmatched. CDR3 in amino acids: CASSYLAGGTDTQYF. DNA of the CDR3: TGTGCCAGCAGTTACTTAGCGGGGGGGACAGATACGCAGTATTTT.

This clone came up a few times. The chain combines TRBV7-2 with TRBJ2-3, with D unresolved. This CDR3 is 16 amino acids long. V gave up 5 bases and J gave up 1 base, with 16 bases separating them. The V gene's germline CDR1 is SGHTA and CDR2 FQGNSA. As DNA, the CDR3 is TGTGCCAGCAGCCCCCGGGCAGACTTGGGCACAGATACGCAGTATTTT. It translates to CASSPRADLGTDTQYF. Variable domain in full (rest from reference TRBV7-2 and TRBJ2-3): GAGVSQSPSNKVTEKGKDVELRCDPISGHTALYWYRQSLGQGLEFLIYFQGNSAPDKSGLPSDRFSAERTGGSVSTLTIQRTQQEDSAVYLCASSPRADLGTDTQYFGPGTRLTVL.

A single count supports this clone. CDR3 in amino acids: CSVGPTGPSNEKLFF. For the CDR3, the DNA is TGCAGCGTTGGCCCTACAGGGCCTTCTAATGAAAAACTGTTTTTT. This chain links TRBV29-1 with TRBJ1-4; TRBD1 is a possible D gene (6 bases). This CDR3 is built from 15 residues. V dropped 4 bases and J dropped 3 bases, with 15 bases sitting between them. Germline CDR1 SQVTM, CDR2 ANQGSEA.

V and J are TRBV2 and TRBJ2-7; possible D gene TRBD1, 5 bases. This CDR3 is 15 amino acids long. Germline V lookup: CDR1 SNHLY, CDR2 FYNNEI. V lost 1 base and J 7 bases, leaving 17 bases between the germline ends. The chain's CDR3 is CASSEVFDGRGEQYF. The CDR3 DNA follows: TGTGCCAGCAGTGAAGTCTTCGACGGAAGGGGTGAGCAGTACTTC.

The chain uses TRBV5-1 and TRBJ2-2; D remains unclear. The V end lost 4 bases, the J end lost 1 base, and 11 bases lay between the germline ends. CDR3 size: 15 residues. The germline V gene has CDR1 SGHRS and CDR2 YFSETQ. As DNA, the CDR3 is TGCGCCAGCAGCCGATTGGGGTTGAACACCGGGGAGCTGTTTTTT. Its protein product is CASSRLGLNTGELFF. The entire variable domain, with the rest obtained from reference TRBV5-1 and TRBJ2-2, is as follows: KAGVTQTPRYLIKTRGQQVTLSCSPISGHRSVSWYQQTPGQGLQFLFEYFSETQRNKGNFPGRFSGRQFSNSRSEMNVSTLELGDSALYLCASSRLGLNTGELFFGEGSRLTVL.

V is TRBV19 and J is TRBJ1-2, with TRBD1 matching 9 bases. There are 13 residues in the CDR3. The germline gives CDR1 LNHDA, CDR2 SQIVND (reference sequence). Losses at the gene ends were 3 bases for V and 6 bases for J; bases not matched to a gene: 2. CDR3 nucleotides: TGTGCCAGTAGTATGGGGGACAGGGATGGCTACACCTTC. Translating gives CASSMGDRDGYTF. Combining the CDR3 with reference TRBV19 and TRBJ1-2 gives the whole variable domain DGGITQSPKYLFRKEGQNVTLSCEQNLNHDAMYWYRQDPGQGLRLIYYSQIVNDFQKGDIAEGYSVSREKKESFPLTVTSAQKNPTAFYLCASSMGDRDGYTFGSGTRLTVV.

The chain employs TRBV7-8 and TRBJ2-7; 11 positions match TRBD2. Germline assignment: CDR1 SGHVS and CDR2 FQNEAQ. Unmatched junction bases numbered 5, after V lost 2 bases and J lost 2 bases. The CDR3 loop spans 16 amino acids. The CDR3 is CASSLLAGGITYEQYF. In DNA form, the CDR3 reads TGTGCCAGCAGCTTACTAGCGGGGGGTATTACCTACGAGCAGTACTTC.

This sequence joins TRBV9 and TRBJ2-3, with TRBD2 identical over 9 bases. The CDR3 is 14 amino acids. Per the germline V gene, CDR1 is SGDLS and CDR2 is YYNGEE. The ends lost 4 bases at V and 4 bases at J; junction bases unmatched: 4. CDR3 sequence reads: CASSSSGVPDTQYF. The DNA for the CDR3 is TGTGCCAGCAGCTCTAGCGGGGTTCCAGATACGCAGTATTTT.